This record covers a single T cell receptor beta chain. The data were obtained in a study of blood T cell repertoires in COVID-19. Authors' processing steps: Using reference gene primer amplification, nucleated cell counts were estimated. Method: immunoSEQ multiplex PCR; TCRdb's copy keeps in-frame clones and lacks some. That table furnishes V, J and clone size, whereas the DNA furnished D and trimming. The sample contains just over 300,000 clones, roughly 85% of which appear only once. Resolution of symptoms, clearance, or two negative PCRs was present in recovered Cohort 3 donors. CDR1 and CDR2 (germline): SGHVS, FNYEAQ. This CDR3 is built from 15 residues. The V and J ends lost 3 bases and 2 bases respectively, with 14 bases between them.

This chain links TRBV7-6 with TRBJ2-7; tentative D call: TRBD2 (7 bases). The source is a man aged 30-40 years who had recovered from COVID-19. The sequenced sample was PBMCs or T cells enriched from blood (not recorded which). CDR3 in amino acids: CASSFRGGSTYEQYF. The CDR3 DNA reads TGTGCCAGCAGCTTTAGGGGGGGCTCGACCTACGAGCAGTACTTC.